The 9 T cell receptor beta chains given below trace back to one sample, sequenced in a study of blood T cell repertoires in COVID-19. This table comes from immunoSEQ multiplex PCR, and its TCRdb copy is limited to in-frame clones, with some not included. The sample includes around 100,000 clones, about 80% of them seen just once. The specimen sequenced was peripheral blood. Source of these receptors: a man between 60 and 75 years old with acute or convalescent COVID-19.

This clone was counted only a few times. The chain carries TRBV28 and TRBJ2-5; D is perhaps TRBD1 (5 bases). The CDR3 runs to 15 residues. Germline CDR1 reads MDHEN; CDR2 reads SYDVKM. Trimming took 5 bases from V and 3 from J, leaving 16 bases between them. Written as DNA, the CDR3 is TGTGCCAGCAGTAAAGAACGCCAGGACAAAGAGACCCAGTACTTC. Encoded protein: CASSKERQDKETQYF.

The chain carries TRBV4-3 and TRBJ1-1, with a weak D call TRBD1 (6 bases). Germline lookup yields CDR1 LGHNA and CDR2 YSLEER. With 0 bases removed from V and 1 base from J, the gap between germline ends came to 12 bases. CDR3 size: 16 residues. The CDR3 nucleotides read TGCGCCAGCAGCCAAGATGCCGGGACAACGAACACTGAAGCTTTCTTT. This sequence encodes CASSQDAGTTNTEAFF.

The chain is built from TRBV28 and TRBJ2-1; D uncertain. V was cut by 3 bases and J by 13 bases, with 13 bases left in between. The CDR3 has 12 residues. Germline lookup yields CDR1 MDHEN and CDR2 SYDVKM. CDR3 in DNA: TGTGCCAGCAGTTTGCTATACGGTATCCAGTTCTTC. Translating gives CASSLLYGIQFF. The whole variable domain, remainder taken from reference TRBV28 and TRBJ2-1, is DVKVTQSSRYLVKRTGEKVFLECVQDMDHENMFWYRQDPGLGLRLIYFSYDVKMKEKGDIPEGYSVSREKKERFSLILESASTNQTSMYLCASSLLYGIQFFGPGTRLTVL.

CDR3 sequence: CASSFRGRKGHGYTF. The DNA of the CDR3 is TGTGCCAGCAGTTTCCGAGGGAGGAAGGGACATGGCTACACCTTC. The chain uses TRBV28 and TRBJ1-2; possibly TRBD1 for D (5 bases). Germline V gives CDR1 MDHEN, CDR2 SYDVKM. Trimming removed 3 bases at V and 6 bases at J, with 17 bases between. The CDR3 covers 15 residues.

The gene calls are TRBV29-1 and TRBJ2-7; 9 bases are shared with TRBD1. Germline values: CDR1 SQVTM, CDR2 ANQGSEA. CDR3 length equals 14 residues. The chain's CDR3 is CSGIGTGSSYEQYF. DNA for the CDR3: TGCAGTGGCATAGGGACAGGGAGCTCCTACGAGCAGTACTTC.

CDR3 region: CASSLESSSLEQYV. CDR3 nucleotide sequence: TGTGCCAGCAGCTTAGAGAGCTCGTCTCTGGAGCAGTACGTC. The chain employs TRBV7-8 and TRBJ2-7; no clear D. Germline V gives CDR1 SGHVS, CDR2 FQNEAQ. Between the trimmed V and J ends, which lost 1 base and 7 bases, there was a span of 14 bases. The CDR3 consists of 14 residues.

The CDR3 DNA follows: TGTGCCAGCAGCCAAGAATTCGGGAGGGCCGGGGTAAGGAACGAGCAGTACTTC. This translates into CASSQEFGRAGVRNEQYF. V is TRBV3-1 (or the pseudogene TRBV3-2) and J is TRBJ2-7; 8 nucleotides line up with TRBD2. Germline trimming cut 0 bases from V and 5 bases from J; bases unmatched to any gene: 15. This CDR3 has 18 residues. Germline V gene lookup returns CDR1 LGHDT and CDR2 YNNKEL (reference sequence).

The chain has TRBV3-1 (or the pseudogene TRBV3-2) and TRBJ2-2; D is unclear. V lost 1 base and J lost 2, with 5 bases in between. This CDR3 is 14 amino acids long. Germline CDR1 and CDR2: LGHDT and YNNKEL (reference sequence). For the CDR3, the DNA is TGTGCCAGCAGCCAAGCCAGAAACACCGGGGAGCTGTTTTTT. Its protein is CASSQARNTGELFF.

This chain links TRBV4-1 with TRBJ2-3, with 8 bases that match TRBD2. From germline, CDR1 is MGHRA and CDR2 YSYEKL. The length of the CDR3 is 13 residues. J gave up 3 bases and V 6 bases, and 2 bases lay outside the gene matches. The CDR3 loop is CASRGGGTDTQYF. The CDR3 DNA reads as TGCGCCAGCAGGGGCGGGGGGACAGATACGCAGTATTTT.